Listed below are T cell receptor beta chains from one sample, sequenced in a study of PD-L1 blockade in urothelial cancer. Clones were sequenced by immunoSEQ multiplex PCR, and TCRdb holds only the in-frame ones, with some missing. The table lists roughly 100,000 clones, approximately 85% of them singletons. Material: PBMCs, obtained around atezolizumab (anti-PD-L1) treatment. The receptor set was obtained from a man between 50 and 59 years old with urothelial cancer. CDR3s leave out the opening cysteine and the closing phenylalanine or tryptophan.

>TRBV18
ASSPGASGVVNEQF
>TRBV5-6
ASSRLDRSGTQY
>TRBV4-1
ASSQVAGETLAKNIQY
>TRBV6-1
ASREGQALYGYT
>TRBV27
ASSGINNEQF
>TRBV9
ASSVAPVSPYNEQF
>TRBV5-4
ASSPRTGVDYGYT
>TRBV28
ASSDPAREGRYEQY
>TRBV20-1
SATQSDTQY
>TRBV30
AWSRQGPGEQF
>TRBV19
ASSLGGRNTGELF
>TRBV20-1
RTGGFDGYT
>TRBV6-1
ASSGAAGGVYEQY
>TRBV6-5
ASSKGQGLNQPQH
>TRBV28
ASSGQGAVSNQPQH
>TRBV5-1
ASSLAGGQLNTEAF
>TRBV6-6
ASTLTAFSSGNTIY
>TRBV5-1
ASSDITGTIYGYT
>TRBV28
ASRDRAYGYT
>TRBV28
AGRREGHNEQF
>TRBV19
ASSPSNEKLF
>TRBV2
ASSSTGGDQPQH
>TRBV15
ATSSRAEVRSYNEQF
>TRBV9
ASSPALTEYTEAF
>TRBV28
ASRQGGFGGYT
>TRBV6-6
ASSYADRGHGGYT
>TRBV28
AGCAGGSYNEQF
>TRBV10-3
AHAAGEGGYGELF
>TRBV2
ASRREGFTDTQY
>TRBV30
AWRNPQGRNTIY
>TRBV6-6
ASSYQQGAGNQPQH
>TRBV29-1
SVVLGGREQY
>TRBV19
ASSILGGTATSEQY
>TRBV5-4
ASSLEDRGFGGYT
>TRBV28
ASRRGLASSYEQY
>TRBV18
ASSLEGQINYGYT
>TRBV28
ASRQGSRTGELF